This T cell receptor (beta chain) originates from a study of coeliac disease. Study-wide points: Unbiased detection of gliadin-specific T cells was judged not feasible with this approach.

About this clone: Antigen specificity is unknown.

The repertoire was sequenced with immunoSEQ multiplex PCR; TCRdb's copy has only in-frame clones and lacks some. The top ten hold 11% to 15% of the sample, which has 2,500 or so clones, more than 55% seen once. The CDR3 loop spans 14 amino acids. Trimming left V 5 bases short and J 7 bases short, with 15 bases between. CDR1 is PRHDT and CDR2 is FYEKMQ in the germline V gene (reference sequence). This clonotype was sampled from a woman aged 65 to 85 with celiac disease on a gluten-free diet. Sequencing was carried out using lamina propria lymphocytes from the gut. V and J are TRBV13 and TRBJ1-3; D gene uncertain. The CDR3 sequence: CASSPPAIRNTIYF. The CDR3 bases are TGTGCCAGCAGCCCACCGGCCATCAGGAACACCATATATTTT.